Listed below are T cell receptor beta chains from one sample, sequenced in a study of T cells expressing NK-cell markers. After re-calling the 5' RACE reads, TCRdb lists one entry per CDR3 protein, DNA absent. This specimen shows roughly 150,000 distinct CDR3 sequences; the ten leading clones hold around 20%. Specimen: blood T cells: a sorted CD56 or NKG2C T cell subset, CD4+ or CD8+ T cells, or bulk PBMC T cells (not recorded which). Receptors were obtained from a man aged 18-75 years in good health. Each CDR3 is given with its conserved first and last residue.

CSARVLDSKNIQYF	TRBV20-1	TRBJ2-4
CASGTGFYYGYTF	TRBV28	TRBJ1-2
CASSQWDRGSNEQFF	TRBV4-1	TRBJ2-1
CSAGSSSSYEQYF	TRBV20-1	TRBJ2-7
CSARFTRPGEQYF	TRBV20-1	TRBJ2-7
CASSFEGGIQETQYF	TRBV12-3/TRBV12-4	TRBJ2-5
CASSLVFRDQGPREYGYTF	TRBV5-6	TRBJ1-2
CATTGGGNVYNEQFF	TRBV19	TRBJ2-1
CASSGSVTLLETQYF	TRBV9	TRBJ2-5
CSAELDRSKGGYTF	TRBV20-1	TRBJ1-2
CSVESASARGSLGFSTDTQYF	TRBV29-1	TRBJ2-3
CASSYSKAEVYGYTF	TRBV6-5	TRBJ1-2
CASSLASSADTQYF	TRBV7-9	TRBJ2-3
CASSPDRSHYNEQFF	TRBV27	TRBJ2-1
CASSSPSDRRLYGYTF	TRBV5-1	TRBJ1-2
CASSQVILAGDYYEQYF	TRBV4-1	TRBJ2-7
CASTDLERYYGYTF	TRBV7-2	TRBJ1-2
CASSQGFVAGGYNEQFF	TRBV3-1	TRBJ2-1
CASSLGGQDNNEQFF	TRBV28	TRBJ2-1
CASSIDSLAKNIQYF	TRBV28	TRBJ2-4
CASSAGLAGSPGKFYNEQFF	TRBV12-3/TRBV12-4	TRBJ2-1
CASSALGGSGANVLTF	TRBV2	TRBJ2-6
CASSPGHQETQYF	TRBV5-6	TRBJ2-5
CASSPGLTSTDTQYF	TRBV18	TRBJ2-3
CASSPGGTGSYEQYF	TRBV9	TRBJ2-7